This T cell receptor (beta chain) was recorded in a study of T cell responses to AZD1222 COVID-19 vaccine. The table lists this clone with a count of one. Its antigen is not known. Data came from immunoSEQ multiplex PCR; TCRdb stores just in-frame clones and leaves some out. The sample carries around 99,000 clones, 92% recorded once. Study-wide results and limits: The donor group comprised mostly white British people and more females; the analysis possibly underestimated clonal diversity.

Sample: peripheral blood, taken 28 days after the second AZD1222 dose. The receptor comes from an adult who received the AZD1222 COVID-19 vaccine.

DNA for the CDR3: TGTGCCAGCAGCCGCGGTGGGGGAGCTGGAAACACCATATATTTT. This translates into CASSRGGGAGNTIYF. The chain couples TRBV5-7 to TRBJ1-3, with TRBD1 as a possible D gene (5 bases). TRBV5-7 is treated as an ORF (open reading frame) with a function not yet certain. The V gene lost 4 bases and the J gene lost 2 bases, with 13 bases spanning the gap. The CDR3 has 15 residues.